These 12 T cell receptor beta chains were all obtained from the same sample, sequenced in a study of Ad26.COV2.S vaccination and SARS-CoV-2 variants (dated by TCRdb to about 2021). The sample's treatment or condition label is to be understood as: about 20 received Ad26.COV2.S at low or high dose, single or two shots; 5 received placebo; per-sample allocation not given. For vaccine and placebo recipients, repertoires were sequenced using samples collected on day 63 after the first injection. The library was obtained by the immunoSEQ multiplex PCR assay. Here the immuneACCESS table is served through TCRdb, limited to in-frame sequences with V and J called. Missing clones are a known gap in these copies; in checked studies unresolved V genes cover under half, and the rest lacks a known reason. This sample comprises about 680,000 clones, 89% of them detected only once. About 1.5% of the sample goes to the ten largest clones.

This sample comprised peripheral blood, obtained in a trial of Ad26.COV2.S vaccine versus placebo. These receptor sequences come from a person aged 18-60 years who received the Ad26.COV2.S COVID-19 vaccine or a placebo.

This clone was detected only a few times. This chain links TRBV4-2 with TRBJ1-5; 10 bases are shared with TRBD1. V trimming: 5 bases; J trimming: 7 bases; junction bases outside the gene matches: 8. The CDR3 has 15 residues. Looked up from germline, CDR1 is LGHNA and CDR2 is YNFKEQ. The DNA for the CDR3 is TGTGCCAGCAGCGAGGAGGGACAGGGGCAACAGCCCCAGCATTTT. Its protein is CASSEEGQGQQPQHF.

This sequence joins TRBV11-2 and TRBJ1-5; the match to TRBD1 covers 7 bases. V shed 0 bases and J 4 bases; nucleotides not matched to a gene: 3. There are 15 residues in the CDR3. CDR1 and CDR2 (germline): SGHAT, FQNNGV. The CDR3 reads CASSLEGTENQPQHF. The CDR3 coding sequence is TGTGCCAGCAGCTTAGAAGGGACAGAGAATCAGCCCCAGCATTTT.

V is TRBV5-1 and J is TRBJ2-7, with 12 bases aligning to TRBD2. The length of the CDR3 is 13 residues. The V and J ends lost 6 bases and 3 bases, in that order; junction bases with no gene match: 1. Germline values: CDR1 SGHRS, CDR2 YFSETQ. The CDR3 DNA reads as TGCGCCAGCAAGACTAGCGGGAGCTACGAGCAGTACTTC. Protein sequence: CASKTSGSYEQYF.

The CDR3 loop reads CASSLVVAGAPEQYF. The CDR3 DNA reads as TGCGCCAGCAGCTTGGTAGTAGCGGGAGCCCCCGAGCAGTACTTC. The chain combines TRBV5-1 with TRBJ2-7, with 9 bases aligning to TRBD2. The V and J ends lost 0 bases and 6 bases, in that order; junction bases with no gene match: 7. Germline V gene data show CDR1 as SGHRS and CDR2 as YFSETQ. This CDR3 has 15 residues.

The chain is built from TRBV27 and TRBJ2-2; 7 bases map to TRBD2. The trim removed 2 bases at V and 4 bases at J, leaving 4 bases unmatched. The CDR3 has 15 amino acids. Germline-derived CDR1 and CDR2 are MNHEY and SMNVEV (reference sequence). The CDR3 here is CASSLERGGTGELFF. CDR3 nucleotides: TGTGCCAGCAGTTTAGAGCGGGGAGGCACCGGGGAGCTGTTTTTT.

CDR3 amino acids: CSASSDRGPDGYTF. The DNA for the CDR3 is TGCAGTGCTAGTTCGGACAGGGGACCCGATGGCTACACCTTC. The chain has TRBV20-1 and TRBJ1-2, with 9 bases aligning to TRBD1. The germline V gene has CDR1 DFQATT and CDR2 SNEGSKA (reference sequence). The CDR3 covers 14 residues. V lost 3 bases to trimming and J lost 6 bases; unmatched junction nucleotides: 8.

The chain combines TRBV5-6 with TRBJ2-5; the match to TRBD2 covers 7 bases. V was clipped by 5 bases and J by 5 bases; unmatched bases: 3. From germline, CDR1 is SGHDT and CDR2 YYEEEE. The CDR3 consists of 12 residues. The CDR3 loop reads CASRGGTETQYF. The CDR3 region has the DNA TGTGCCAGCAGGGGAGGGACGGAGACCCAGTACTTC. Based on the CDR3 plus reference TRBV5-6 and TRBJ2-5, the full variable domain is DAGVTQSPTHLIKTRGQQVTLRCSPKSGHDTVSWYQQALGQGPQFIFQYYEEEERQRGNFPDRFSGHQFPNYSSELNVNALLLGDSALYLCASRGGTETQYFGPGTRLLVL.

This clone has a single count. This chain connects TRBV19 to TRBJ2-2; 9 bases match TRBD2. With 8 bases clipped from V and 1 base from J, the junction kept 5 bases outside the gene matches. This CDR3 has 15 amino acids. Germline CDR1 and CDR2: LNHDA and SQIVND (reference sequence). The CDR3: CASSPTSGNTGELFF. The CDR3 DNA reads TGTGCCAGTTCCCCGACTAGCGGGAACACCGGGGAGCTGTTTTTT.

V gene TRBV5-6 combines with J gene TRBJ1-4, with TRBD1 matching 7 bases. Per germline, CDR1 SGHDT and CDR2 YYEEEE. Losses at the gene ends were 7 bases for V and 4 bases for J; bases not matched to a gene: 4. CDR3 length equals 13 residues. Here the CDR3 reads CASAGTDNEKLFF. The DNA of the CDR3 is TGTGCCAGCGCCGGGACAGATAATGAAAAACTGTTTTTT. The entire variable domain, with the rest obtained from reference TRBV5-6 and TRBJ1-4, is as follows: DAGVTQSPTHLIKTRGQQVTLRCSPKSGHDTVSWYQQALGQGPQFIFQYYEEEERQRGNFPDRFSGHQFPNYSSELNVNALLLGDSALYLCASAGTDNEKLFFGSGTQLSVL.

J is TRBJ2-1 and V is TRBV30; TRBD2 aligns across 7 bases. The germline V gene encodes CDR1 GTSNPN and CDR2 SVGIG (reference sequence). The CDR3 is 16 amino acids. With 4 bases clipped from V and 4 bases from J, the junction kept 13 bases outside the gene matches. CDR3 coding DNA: TGTGCCTGGAACCCACTTCAGAGCGGGAAATACAATGAGCAGTTCTTC. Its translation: CAWNPLQSGKYNEQFF.

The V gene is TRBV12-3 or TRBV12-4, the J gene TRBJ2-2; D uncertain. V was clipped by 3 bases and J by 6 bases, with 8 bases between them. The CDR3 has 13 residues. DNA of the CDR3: TGTGCCAGCAGTTTTTATAGCCCCGGGGAGCTGTTTTTT. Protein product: CASSFYSPGELFF.

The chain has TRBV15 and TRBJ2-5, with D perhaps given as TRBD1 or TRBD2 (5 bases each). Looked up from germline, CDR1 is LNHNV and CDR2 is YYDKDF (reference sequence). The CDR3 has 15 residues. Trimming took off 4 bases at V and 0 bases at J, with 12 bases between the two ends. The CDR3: CATSTRGTYQETQYF. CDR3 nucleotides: TGTGCCACCAGCACCCGGGGCACGTACCAAGAGACCCAGTACTTC.